This T cell receptor beta chain was found in a study of blood T cells in healthy people across ages. The CDR3 runs to 14 residues. Germline trimming cut 2 bases from V and 0 bases from J; bases unmatched to any gene: 3. Germline CDR1 DFQATT, CDR2 SNEGSKA (reference sequence). Overall study results and limits: A roughly linear fall in TCR beta diversity per million T cells was seen with increasing age. Diversity was higher, and naive CD4+ cells more numerous, in long-lived donors than in aged donors.

For the second PCR, which ran for roughly 6 to 12 cycles, a sample-barcoded 5' primer and a J-beta primer mix were used. Every cDNA was tagged by a template-switch adaptor with 12 random nucleotides. Each CDR3 protein is one row after TCRdb ran MiXCR on the 5' RACE reads. The sample includes about 930,000 distinct CDR3 sequences, almost 30% of them seen just once. Healthy Caucasian individuals from Russia aged about 6 to 90 served as donors. This clonotype was seen only a few times. Its matching antigen is unknown. This sample also belongs to another study, concerning T cells of mothers and their children.

This clonotype was obtained from a woman between 35 and 50 years old in good health. The material sequenced was blood. V usage is TRBV20-1 and J usage is TRBJ1-2; 7 bases align to TRBD1. CDR3 in amino acids: CSARQDRPNYGYTF. CDR3 DNA sequence: TGCAGTGCTAGACAGGACAGGCCTAACTATGGCTACACCTTC.